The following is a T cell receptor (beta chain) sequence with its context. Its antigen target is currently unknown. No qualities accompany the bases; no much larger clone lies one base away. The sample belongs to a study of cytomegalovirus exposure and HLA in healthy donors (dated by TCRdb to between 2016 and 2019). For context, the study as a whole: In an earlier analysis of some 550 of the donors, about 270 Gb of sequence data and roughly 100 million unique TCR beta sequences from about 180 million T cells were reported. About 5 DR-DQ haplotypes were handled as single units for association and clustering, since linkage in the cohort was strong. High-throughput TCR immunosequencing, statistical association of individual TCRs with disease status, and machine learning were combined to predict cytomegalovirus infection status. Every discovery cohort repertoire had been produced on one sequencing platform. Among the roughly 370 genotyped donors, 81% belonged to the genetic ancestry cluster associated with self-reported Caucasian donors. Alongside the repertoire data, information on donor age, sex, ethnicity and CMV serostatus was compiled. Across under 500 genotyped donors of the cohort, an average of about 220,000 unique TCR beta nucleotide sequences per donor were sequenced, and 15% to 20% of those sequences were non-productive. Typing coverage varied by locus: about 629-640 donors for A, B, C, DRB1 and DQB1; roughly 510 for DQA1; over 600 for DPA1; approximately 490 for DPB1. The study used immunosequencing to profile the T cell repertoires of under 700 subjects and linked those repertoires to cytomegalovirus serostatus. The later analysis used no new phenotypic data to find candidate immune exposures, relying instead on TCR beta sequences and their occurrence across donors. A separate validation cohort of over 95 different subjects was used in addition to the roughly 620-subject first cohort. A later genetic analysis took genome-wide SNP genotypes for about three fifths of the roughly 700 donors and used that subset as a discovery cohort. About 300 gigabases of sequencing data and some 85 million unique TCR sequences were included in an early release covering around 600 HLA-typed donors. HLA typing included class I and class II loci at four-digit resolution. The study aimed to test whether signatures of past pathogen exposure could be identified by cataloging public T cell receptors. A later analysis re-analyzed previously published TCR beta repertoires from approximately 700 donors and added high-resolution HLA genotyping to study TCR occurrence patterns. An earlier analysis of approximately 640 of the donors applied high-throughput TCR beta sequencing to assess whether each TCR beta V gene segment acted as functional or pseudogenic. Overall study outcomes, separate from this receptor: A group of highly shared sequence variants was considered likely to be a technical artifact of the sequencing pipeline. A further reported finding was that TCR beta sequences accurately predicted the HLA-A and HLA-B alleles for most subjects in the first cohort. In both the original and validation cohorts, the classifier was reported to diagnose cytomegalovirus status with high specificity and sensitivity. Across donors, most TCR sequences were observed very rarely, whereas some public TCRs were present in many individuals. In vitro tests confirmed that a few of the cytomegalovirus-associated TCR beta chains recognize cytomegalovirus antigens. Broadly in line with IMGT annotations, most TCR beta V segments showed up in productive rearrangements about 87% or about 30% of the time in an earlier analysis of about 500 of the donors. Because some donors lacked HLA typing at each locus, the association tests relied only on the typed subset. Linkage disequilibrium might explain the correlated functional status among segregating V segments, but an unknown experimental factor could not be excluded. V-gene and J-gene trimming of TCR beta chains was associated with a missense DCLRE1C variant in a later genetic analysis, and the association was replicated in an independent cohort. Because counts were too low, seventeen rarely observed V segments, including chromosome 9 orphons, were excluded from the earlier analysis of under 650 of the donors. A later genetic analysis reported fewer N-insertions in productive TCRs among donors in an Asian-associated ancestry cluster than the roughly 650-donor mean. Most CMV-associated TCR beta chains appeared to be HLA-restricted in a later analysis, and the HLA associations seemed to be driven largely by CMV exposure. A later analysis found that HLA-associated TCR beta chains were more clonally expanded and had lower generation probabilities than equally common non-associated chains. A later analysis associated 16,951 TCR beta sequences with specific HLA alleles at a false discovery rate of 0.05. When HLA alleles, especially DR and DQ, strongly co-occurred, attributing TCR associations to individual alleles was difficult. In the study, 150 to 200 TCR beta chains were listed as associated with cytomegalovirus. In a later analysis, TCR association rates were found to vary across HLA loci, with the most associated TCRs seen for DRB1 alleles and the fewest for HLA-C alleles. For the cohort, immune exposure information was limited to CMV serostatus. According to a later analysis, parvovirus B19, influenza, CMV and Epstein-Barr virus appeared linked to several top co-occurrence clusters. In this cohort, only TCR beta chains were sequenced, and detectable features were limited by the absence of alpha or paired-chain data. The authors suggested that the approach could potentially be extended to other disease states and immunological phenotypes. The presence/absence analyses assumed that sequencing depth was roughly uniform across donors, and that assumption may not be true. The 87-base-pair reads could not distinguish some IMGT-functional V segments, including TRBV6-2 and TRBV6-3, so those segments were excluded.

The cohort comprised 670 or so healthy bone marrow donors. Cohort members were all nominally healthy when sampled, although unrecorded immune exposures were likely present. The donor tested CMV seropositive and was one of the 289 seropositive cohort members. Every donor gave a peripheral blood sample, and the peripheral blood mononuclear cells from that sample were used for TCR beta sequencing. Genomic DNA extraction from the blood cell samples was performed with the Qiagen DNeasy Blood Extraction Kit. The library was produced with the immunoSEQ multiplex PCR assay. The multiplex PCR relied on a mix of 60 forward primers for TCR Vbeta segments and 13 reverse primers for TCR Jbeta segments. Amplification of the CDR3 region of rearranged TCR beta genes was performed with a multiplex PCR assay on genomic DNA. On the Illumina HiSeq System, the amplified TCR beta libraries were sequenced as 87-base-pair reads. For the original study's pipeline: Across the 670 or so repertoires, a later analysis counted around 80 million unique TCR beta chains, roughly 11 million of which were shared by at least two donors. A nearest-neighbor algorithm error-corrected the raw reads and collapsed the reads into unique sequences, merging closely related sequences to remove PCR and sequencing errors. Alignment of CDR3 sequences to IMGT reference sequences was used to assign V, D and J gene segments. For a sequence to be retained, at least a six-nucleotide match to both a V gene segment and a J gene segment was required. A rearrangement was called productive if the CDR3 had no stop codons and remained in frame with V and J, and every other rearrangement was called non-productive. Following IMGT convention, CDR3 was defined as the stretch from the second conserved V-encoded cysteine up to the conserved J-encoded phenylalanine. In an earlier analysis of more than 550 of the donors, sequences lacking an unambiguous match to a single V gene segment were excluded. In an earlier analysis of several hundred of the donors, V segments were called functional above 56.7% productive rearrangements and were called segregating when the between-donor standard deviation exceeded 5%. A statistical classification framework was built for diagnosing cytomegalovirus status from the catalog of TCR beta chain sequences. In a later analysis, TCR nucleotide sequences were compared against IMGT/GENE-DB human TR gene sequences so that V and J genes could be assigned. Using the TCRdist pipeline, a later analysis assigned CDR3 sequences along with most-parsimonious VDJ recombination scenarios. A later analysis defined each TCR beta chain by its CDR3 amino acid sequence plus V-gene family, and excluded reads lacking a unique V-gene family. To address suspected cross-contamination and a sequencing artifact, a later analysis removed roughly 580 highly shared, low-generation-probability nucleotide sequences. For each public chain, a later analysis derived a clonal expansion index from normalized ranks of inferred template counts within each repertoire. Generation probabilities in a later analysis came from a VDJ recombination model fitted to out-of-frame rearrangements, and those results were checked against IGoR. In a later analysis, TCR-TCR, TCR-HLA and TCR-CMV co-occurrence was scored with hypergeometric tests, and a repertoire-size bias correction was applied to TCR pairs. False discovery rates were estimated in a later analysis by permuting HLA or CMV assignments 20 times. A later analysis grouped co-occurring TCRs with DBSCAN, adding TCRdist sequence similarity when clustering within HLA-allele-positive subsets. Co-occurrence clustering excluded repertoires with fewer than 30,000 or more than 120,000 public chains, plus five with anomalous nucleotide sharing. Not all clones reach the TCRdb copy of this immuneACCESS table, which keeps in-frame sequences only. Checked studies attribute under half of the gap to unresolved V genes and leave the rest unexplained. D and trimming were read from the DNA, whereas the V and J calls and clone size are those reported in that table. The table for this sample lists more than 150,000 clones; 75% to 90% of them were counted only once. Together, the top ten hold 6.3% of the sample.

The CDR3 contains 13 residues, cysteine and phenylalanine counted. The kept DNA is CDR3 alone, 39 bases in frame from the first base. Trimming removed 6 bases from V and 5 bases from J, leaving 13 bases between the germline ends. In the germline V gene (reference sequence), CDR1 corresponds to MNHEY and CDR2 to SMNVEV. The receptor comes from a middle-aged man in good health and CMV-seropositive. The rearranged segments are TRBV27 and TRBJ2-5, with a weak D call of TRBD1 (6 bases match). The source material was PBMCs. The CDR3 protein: CASRQGPLETQYF. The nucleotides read TGTGCCAGCAGACAGGGACCTCTGGAGACCCAGTACTTC.